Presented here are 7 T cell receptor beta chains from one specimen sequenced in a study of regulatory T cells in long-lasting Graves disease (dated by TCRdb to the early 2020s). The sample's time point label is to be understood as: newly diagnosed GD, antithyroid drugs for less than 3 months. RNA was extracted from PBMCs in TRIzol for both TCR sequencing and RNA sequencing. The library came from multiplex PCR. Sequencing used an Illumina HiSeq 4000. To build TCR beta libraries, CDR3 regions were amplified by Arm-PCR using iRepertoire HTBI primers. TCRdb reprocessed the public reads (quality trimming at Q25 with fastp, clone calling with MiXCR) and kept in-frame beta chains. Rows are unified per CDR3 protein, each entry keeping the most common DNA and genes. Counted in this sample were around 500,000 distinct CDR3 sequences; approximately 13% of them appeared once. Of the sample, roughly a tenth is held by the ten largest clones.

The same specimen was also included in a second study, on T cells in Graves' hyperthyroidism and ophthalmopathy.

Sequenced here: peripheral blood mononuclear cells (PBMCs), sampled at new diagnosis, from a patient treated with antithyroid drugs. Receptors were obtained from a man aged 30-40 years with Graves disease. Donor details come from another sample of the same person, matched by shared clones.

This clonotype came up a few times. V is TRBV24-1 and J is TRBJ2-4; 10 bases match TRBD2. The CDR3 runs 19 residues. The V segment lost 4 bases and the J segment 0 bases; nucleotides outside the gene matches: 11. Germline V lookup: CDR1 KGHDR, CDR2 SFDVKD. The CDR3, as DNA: TGTGCCACCAGTGACCAGGCCCGGAGCGGGAGGGGAGCCAAAAACATTCAGTACTTC. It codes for CATSDQARSGRGAKNIQYF.

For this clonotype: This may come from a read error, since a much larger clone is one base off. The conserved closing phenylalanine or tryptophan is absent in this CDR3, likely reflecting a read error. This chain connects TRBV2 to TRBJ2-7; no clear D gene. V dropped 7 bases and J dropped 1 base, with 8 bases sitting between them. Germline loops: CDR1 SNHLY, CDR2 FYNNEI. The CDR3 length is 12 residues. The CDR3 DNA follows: TGTGCCAGCACCTCTCTTTCCTACGAGCAGTACATC. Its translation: CASTSLSYEQYI.

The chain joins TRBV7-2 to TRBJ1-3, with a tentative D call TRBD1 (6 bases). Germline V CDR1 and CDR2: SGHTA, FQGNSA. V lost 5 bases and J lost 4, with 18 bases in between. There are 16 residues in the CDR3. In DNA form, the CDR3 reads TGTGCCAGCAGCCGCCTAGGGGGGAGCGCGGGAAACACCATATATTTT. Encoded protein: CASSRLGGSAGNTIYF. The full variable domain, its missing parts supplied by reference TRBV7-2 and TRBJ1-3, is GAGVSQSPSNKVTEKGKDVELRCDPISGHTALYWYRQSLGQGLEFLIYFQGNSAPDKSGLPSDRFSAERTGGSVSTLTIQRTQQEDSAVYLCASSRLGGSAGNTIYFGEGSWLTVV.

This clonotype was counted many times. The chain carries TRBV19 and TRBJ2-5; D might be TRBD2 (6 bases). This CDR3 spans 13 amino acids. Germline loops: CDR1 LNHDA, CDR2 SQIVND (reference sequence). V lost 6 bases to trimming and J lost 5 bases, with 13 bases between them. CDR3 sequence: CASSSGEQETQYF. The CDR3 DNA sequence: TGTGCCAGTAGCTCGGGGGAACAGGAGACCCAGTACTTC.

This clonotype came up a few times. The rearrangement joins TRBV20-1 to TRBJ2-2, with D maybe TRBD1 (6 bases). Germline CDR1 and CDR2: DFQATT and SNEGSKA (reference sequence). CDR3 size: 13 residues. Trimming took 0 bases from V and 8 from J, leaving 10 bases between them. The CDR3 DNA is TGCAGTGCTAGAGAACAGGGATCGGGGGAGCTGTTTTTT. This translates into CSAREQGSGELFF.

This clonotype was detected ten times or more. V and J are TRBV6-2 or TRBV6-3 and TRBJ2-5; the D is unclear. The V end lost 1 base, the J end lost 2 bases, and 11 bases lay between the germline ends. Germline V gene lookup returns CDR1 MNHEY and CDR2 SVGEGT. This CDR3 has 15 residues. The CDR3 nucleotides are TGTGCCAGCAGTTACTTTTCGGACGAGCAAGAGACCCAGTACTTC. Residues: CASSYFSDEQETQYF.

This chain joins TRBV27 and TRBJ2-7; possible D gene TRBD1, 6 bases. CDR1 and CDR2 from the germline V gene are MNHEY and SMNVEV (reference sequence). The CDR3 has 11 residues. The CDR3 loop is CAAGDIYEQYF. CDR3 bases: TGTGCGGCAGGGGATATCTACGAGCAGTACTTC.